This is a list of T cell receptor beta chains from one sample in a study of blood T cells in healthy people across ages. TCRdb independently ran MiXCR on the 5' RACE reads; one entry per CDR3 protein. Among about 1,800,000 distinct CDR3 sequences, 28% were seen once, and the ten largest hold roughly 8%. The sample consisted of blood. Source of these receptors: a young woman in good health. Both conserved end residues are part of each CDR3. D genes are given only for firm matches. A row's size may be missing; if present it is once, few, many or a size class.

clone_size j_call v_call d_call cdr3_nt cdr3_aa
few TRBJ1-1 TRBV7-2 . TGTGCCAGCAGCTTAGACGTTGGGGAGGAAGCTTTCTTT CASSLDVGEEAFF
few TRBJ2-7 TRBV29-1 TRBD2 TGCAGCGGCCTCGGTAGCGGGAGCTCCTACGAGCAGTACTTC CSGLGSGSSYEQYF
few TRBJ2-4 TRBV29-1 TRBD1 TGCAGCGTTGCCTCGGACAGGGGAAACATTCAGTACTTC CSVASDRGNIQYF
few TRBJ2-5 TRBV7-2 . TGTGCCAGCACCGGGGTTGGGACTGGAGGAGAGACCCAGTACTTC CASTGVGTGGETQYF
. TRBJ2-1 TRBV3-1 . TGTGCCAGCAGCCCCAGGATGTGGGGGGAGGTTAAGAATGAGCAGTTCTTC CASSPRMWGEVKNEQFF
few TRBJ1-5 TRBV19 . TGTGCCAGTAGTAGGGGGCTGGGTCAGCCCCAGCATTTT CASSRGLGQPQHF
few TRBJ2-4 TRBV28 . TGTGCCAGCCAGAACCAGGGAGGCCAAAACATTCAGTACTTC CASQNQGGQNIQYF
few TRBJ2-7 TRBV11-2 . TGTGCCAGCAGCTTAGATCAGGGTCTCCCCGAGCAGTACTTC CASSLDQGLPEQYF
many TRBJ1-4 TRBV7-2 . TGTGCCAGCAGCTCCCCTAACGAAAAACTGTTTTTT CASSSPNEKLFF
. TRBJ2-1 TRBV12-3/TRBV12-4 TRBD1 TGTGCCAGAAGGGGACAGGGATCCTACAATGAGCAGTTCTTC CARRGQGSYNEQFF
many TRBJ2-7 TRBV10-3 . TGTGCCATCAGTGATAAGGGACCCTACGAGCAGTACTTC CAISDKGPYEQYF
many TRBJ1-5 TRBV4-3 . TGCGCCAGCAGCCAAGATCACCAGGATTATAGCAATCAGCCCCAGCATTTT CASSQDHQDYSNQPQHF
few TRBJ2-7 TRBV6-4 . TGTGCCAGCAGTGTAGAACTAGCCTACGAGCAGTACTTC CASSVELAYEQYF
few TRBJ2-5 TRBV2 TRBD2 TGTGCCAGCAGTGAAAGGGCTAGCGGGGGGGCCGGGAAAGAGACCCAGTACTTC CASSERASGGAGKETQYF
few TRBJ2-7 TRBV3-1 . TGTGCCAGCACCCCTACTAGTGGTGAGCAGTACTTC CASTPTSGEQYF
. TRBJ2-1 TRBV6-6 TRBD2 TGTGCCAGCAGTTACGTCACTAGCGGGAAAAGCGATGAGCAGTTCTTC CASSYVTSGKSDEQFF
. TRBJ2-1 TRBV20-1 TRBD2 TGCAGTGCTAGAGAGGGCGGGAGTCCCTACAATGAGCAGTTCTTC CSAREGGSPYNEQFF
. TRBJ2-3 TRBV28 TRBD1 TGTGCCAGCAGTTTACGACAGGGACCCGCAGATACGCAGTATTTT CASSLRQGPADTQYF
few TRBJ1-1 TRBV5-1 TRBD1 TGCGCCAGCAGCTCTCAGGGGGCTCGCGCTTTCTTT CASSSQGARAFF
. TRBJ2-3 TRBV6-5 . TGTGCCAGCAGTTCGCCTCCGGGGCCCACGCAGTATTTT CASSSPPGPTQYF
few TRBJ2-1 TRBV6-5 TRBD1 TGTGCCAGCACGACGTCTTCAGGGGGCGAGCAGTTCTTC CASTTSSGGEQFF
. TRBJ1-1 TRBV7-9 . TGTGCCAGCAGCTTATATGATGAGGAAGCTTTCTTT CASSLYDEEAFF
many TRBJ2-7 TRBV7-9 . TGTGCCAGCAGCTTATTTAAGCTAGGAGCCTACGAGCAGTACTTC CASSLFKLGAYEQYF
few TRBJ2-3 TRBV20-1 TRBD1 TGCAGTGCTAGGGACAGGGGGCGCTTAGATACGCAGTATTTT CSARDRGRLDTQYF
. TRBJ2-7 TRBV7-2 TRBD2 TGTGCCAGCAGCTTAGCGCTAAGGCTAGCGGGAGCCGGGGGCGAGCAGTACTTC CASSLALRLAGAGGEQYF
. TRBJ1-2 TRBV6-5 . TGTGCCAGCAGGTACTCTTCGGGAGAGGTTGGCTACACCTTC CASRYSSGEVGYTF
. TRBJ1-1 TRBV20-1 . TGCAGTGCTCAACTCGGTACTAACACTGAAGCTTTCTTT CSAQLGTNTEAFF